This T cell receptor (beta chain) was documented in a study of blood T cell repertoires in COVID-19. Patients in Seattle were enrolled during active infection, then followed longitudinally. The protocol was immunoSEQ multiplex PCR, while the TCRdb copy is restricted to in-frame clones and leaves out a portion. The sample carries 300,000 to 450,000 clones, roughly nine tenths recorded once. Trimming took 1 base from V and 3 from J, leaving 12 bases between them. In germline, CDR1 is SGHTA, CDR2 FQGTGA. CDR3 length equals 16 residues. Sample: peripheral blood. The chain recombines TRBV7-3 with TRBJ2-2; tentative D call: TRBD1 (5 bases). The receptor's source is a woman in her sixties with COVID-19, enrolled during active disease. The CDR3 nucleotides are TGTGCCAGCAGCTTAATGGCAGGGTCGGACACCGGGGAGCTGTTTTTT. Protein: CASSLMAGSDTGELFF.